A single sample is the source of the 19 T cell receptor beta chains below, sequenced in a study of shared clonotypes between healthy human individuals. The data were produced by immunoSEQ multiplex PCR, yet TCRdb's version contains in-frame clones alone and is incomplete. The data show over 400,000 clones, approximately 78% seen once. The sequencing sample was made of PBMCs. The receptor set was obtained from a middle-aged woman in good health. Some clones in this sample may be carry-over from other donors' samples.

Concerning this clone itself: The identical CDR3 is also encoded by other nucleotide sequences in the sample. The genes are TRBV28 and TRBJ2-7; 8 bases agree with TRBD1. Germline CDR1 is MDHEN and CDR2 is SYDVKM. The CDR3 has 12 amino acids. The junction had 1 base not matched to a gene; V was cut back by 6 bases and J by 3 bases. CDR3 residues: CASRGQGYEQYF. CDR3 sequence (DNA): TGTGCCAGCAGAGGACAGGGCTACGAGCAGTACTTC.

This clone was recorded a few times. This chain links TRBV28 with TRBJ2-4, with 11 nucleotides matching TRBD2. This CDR3 contains 18 residues. CDR1 and CDR2 from the germline V gene are MDHEN and SYDVKM. The V and J ends lost 5 bases and 0 bases, in that order; junction bases with no gene match: 9. The CDR3 DNA is TGTGCCAGCAGTCCTCTAGCGGGAGGTTTTCTAGCCAAAAACATTCAGTACTTC. Encoded protein: CASSPLAGGFLAKNIQYF.

This clone was detected a few times. The genes are TRBV28 and TRBJ1-2; D gene ambiguous. The CDR3 sequence is 15 residues long. Trimming removed 4 bases at V and 0 bases at J, with 12 bases between. CDR1 and CDR2 (germline): MDHEN, SYDVKM. The CDR3 here is CASSSDGMTNYGYTF. In DNA form, the CDR3 reads TGTGCCAGCAGTTCGGACGGAATGACTAACTATGGCTACACCTTC.

This chain joins TRBV4-2 and TRBJ2-5; TRBD2 might be the D (7 bases). The length of the CDR3 is 21 residues. Per germline, CDR1 LGHNA and CDR2 YNFKEQ. V was cut by 3 bases and J by 5 bases, with 34 bases left in between. The CDR3 coding sequence is TGTGCCAGCAGCCAGGGGGGCATAGGACTAGTTCTTCCCCTCTTCGGCGAGACCCAGTACTTC. Protein product: CASSQGGIGLVLPLFGETQYF.

The V and J genes are TRBV5-1 and TRBJ2-3; the match to TRBD2 covers 7 bases. The CDR3 has 13 amino acids. Per the germline V gene, CDR1 is SGHRS and CDR2 is YFSETQ. With V trimmed by 6 bases and J by 2 bases, 3 bases remained unmatched. The CDR3 reads CASMGLPTDTQYF. Here the CDR3 DNA reads TGCGCCAGCATGGGACTACCCACAGATACGCAGTATTTT. Full variable domain (remainder filled in from reference TRBV5-1 and TRBJ2-3): KAGVTQTPRYLIKTRGQQVTLSCSPISGHRSVSWYQQTPGQGLQFLFEYFSETQRNKGNFPGRFSGRQFSNSRSEMNVSTLELGDSALYLCASMGLPTDTQYFGPGTRLTVL.

This clone showed up just once. The rearrangement uses TRBV5-4 and TRBJ2-7; no clear D. The CDR3 loop spans 14 amino acids. CDR1 is SGHNT, CDR2 YYREEE, per germline (reference sequence). V gave up 1 base and J gave up 3 bases, with 11 bases separating them. Written as DNA, the CDR3 is TGTGCCAGCAGCTTGCCGTCAGGCGACTACGAGCAGTACTTC. This sequence encodes CASSLPSGDYEQYF.

This chain links TRBV18 with TRBJ1-1; D gene unclear. Germline CDR1 and CDR2: KGHSH and LQKENI. Trimming cost V 3 bases and J 0 bases, with 8 bases left between them. The CDR3 is 14 residues long. CDR3 coding DNA: TGTGCCAGCTCACCGCAGACACTGAACACTGAAGCTTTCTTT. Translated, it gives CASSPQTLNTEAFF.

The chain recombines TRBV5-5 with TRBJ1-1, with D uncertain. Deletions cut 2 bases from V and 5 bases from J, with 13 bases between. Germline V CDR1 and CDR2: SGHKS, YYEKEE (reference sequence). CDR3 length equals 14 residues. CDR3 DNA: TGTGCCAGCAGCTTTCTCCCGGATGGGACTGAAGCTTTCTTT. Encoded protein: CASSFLPDGTEAFF.

The chain employs TRBV27 and TRBJ2-1; 14 nucleotides line up with TRBD2. After removal of 3 bases from V and 9 bases from J, the junction contained 4 bases not matched to a gene. The CDR3 consists of 15 residues. The germline V gene has CDR1 MNHEY and CDR2 SMNVEV (reference sequence). CDR3 coding DNA: TGTGCCAGCAGTTTGGGGGGACTAGCGGGAGTTGAGCAGTTCTTC. Translating gives CASSLGGLAGVEQFF.

The chain links TRBV10-3 to TRBJ1-5; D not resolved. Germline V CDR1 and CDR2: ENHRY, SYGVKD. The CDR3 contains 15 residues. Trimming left V 0 bases short and J 9 bases short, with 15 bases between. CDR3 amino acids: CAISESRREALPQHF. The CDR3 DNA reads TGTGCCATCAGTGAGTCGAGGAGGGAAGCGCTGCCCCAGCATTTT.

For this clone: Other DNA sequences from this sample encode an identical CDR3 as well. The chain couples TRBV30 to TRBJ2-7; 8 bases agree with TRBD2. Germline loops: CDR1 GTSNPN, CDR2 SVGIG (reference sequence). V shed 3 bases and J 3 bases; nucleotides not matched to a gene: 13. The CDR3 runs to 16 residues. As DNA, the CDR3 is TGTGCCTGGAGCGCCTTTCCGCGACTAGCGATCTACGAGCAGTACTTC. Translated, it gives CAWSAFPRLAIYEQYF.

CDR3 sequence (DNA): TGTGCCACCTCAATCGGAAGGAACAATCAGCCCCAGCATTTT. As protein: CATSIGRNNQPQHF. The chain carries TRBV28 and TRBJ1-5; D unresolved. The CDR3 sequence is 14 residues long. The ends were cut back, 10 bases at V and 3 bases at J, with 16 bases in the middle. Germline V CDR1 and CDR2: MDHEN, SYDVKM.

This clone was seen at least ten times. CDR3 loop: CATSGDTSGANVLTF. CDR3 bases: TGTGCCACCAGTGGAGACACCTCTGGGGCCAACGTCCTGACTTTC. V is TRBV15 and J is TRBJ2-6; unclear D gene. CDR1 and CDR2 (germline): LNHNV, YYDKDF (reference sequence). V was trimmed by 6 bases and J by 0 bases, leaving 9 bases between them. CDR3 size: 15 residues.

The chain has TRBV9 and TRBJ2-1, with 8 positions matching TRBD1. The trim removed 3 bases at V and 2 bases at J, leaving 4 bases unmatched. The CDR3 runs 15 residues. Germline CDR1 reads SGDLS; CDR2 reads YYNGEE. CDR3 region: CASSARDRTYNEQFF. The CDR3 DNA is TGTGCCAGCAGCGCCCGGGACAGGACCTACAATGAGCAGTTCTTC.

On this clone itself: This likely traces to a read error, being one base from a far larger clone. Additional DNA sequences in this sample encode the identical CDR3. The chain carries TRBV6-4 and TRBJ2-7; 9 bases are a match to TRBD2. CDR1 is MRHNA and CDR2 is SNTAGT in the germline V gene. This CDR3 has 15 amino acids. In DNA, the CDR3 is TGCGCCAGCAGTGCGGTATTAGCGGGAGTTGACGAGCAGTACTTC. This encodes CASSAVLAGVDEQYF.

The genes are TRBV7-3 and TRBJ2-1, with 9 bases lining up with TRBD2. This CDR3 comprises 14 residues. The germline CDR1 and CDR2 sequences are SGHTA and FQGTGA. Trimming cost V 5 bases and J 8 bases; bases outside gene matches: 7. DNA for the CDR3: TGTGCCAGCAGCACCTCGACTAGCGGCGATGAGCAGTTCTTC. Amino acid sequence: CASSTSTSGDEQFF.

The chain joins TRBV7-8 to TRBJ1-5, with 7 bases that match TRBD1. Trimming cost V 5 bases and J 10 bases; bases outside gene matches: 11. The V gene's germline CDR1 is SGHVS and CDR2 FQNEAQ. CDR3 length: 14 residues. In nucleotides, the CDR3 is TGTGCCAGCAGCCTCGGGACAGTTTTCTCTCCCCAGCATTTT. It specifies CASSLGTVFSPQHF.

V and J are TRBV28 and TRBJ2-1; 7 nucleotides match TRBD1. The germline CDR1 and CDR2 sequences are MDHEN and SYDVKM. The CDR3 length is 15 residues. Germline trimming cut 4 bases from V and 3 bases from J; bases unmatched to any gene: 6. Here the CDR3 DNA reads TGTGCCAGCAGTTCCCCAGGGGGAGACTACAATGAGCAGTTCTTC. Residues: CASSSPGGDYNEQFF.

The rearrangement uses TRBV5-4 and TRBJ2-6, with 9 bases identical to TRBD1. The CDR3 consists of 17 residues. The ends lost 4 bases at V and 1 base at J; junction bases unmatched: 6. Germline CDR1 is SGHNT and CDR2 is YYREEE (reference sequence). Here the CDR3 reads CASSPGTGISGANVLTF. CDR3 in DNA: TGTGCCAGCAGCCCCGGGACAGGGATTTCTGGGGCCAACGTCCTGACTTTC.